This T cell receptor (beta chain) was retrieved from a study of T cells expressing NK-cell markers. Across the study: Seven of the eight sequenced donors were classified as HCMV-seropositive, and one was classified as seronegative.

About this clonotype itself: Its specificity is not known.

TCR beta libraries carry UMIs added by 5'RACE template switching. TCRdb reworked the 5' RACE reads into one entry per CDR3 protein, no DNA. The sample has 300,000 to 450,000 distinct CDR3 sequences; the top ten hold roughly 5.4%. This CDR3 has 13 residues. The V gene's germline CDR1 is LNHDA and CDR2 SQIVND (reference sequence). Study outcomes and limitations: There were several donors in whom these clonotypes also led the CD3+CD56-NKG2C+ fraction. NKG2C+ dominant clonotypes from roughly 6 donors made up about 1.0-7.5% of CD8+ T cells.

The TCR comes from a man between 18 and 69 years old in good health. Specimen: blood T cells: a sorted CD56 or NKG2C T cell subset, CD4+ or CD8+ T cells, or bulk PBMC T cells (not recorded which). The chain combines TRBV19 with TRBJ2-3; TCRdb gives TRBD1 as the D gene, but with no DNA this cannot be confirmed. The chain's CDR3 is CASSDRQGWAQYF.